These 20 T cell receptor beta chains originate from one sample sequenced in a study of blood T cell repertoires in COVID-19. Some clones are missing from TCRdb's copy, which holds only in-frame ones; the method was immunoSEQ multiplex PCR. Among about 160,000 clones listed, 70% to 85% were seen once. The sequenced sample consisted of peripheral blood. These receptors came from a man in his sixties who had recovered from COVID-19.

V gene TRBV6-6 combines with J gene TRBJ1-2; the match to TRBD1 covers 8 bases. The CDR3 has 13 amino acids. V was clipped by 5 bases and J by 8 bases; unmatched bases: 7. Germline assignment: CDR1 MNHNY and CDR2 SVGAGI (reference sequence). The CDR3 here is CASSATGEGGYTF. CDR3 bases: TGTGCCAGCAGTGCGACAGGGGAAGGGGGCTACACCTTC.

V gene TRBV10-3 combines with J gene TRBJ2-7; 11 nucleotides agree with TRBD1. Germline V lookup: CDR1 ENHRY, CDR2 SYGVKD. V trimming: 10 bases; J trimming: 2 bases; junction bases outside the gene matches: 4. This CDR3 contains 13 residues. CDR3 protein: CATKGQGAYEQYF. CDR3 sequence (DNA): TGTGCCACGAAGGGACAGGGGGCCTACGAGCAGTACTTC.

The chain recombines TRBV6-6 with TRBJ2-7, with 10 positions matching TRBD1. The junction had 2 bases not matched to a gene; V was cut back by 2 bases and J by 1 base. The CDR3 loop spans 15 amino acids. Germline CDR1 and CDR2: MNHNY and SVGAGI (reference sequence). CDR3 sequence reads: CASSYDRGQSYEQYF. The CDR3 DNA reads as TGTGCCAGCAGTTACGACAGGGGGCAATCCTACGAGCAGTACTTC.

CDR3 bases: TGTGCCAGCAGCGTAGGAGGTTCGAGCAATCAGCCCCAGCATTTT. Translated: CASSVGGSSNQPQHF. The rearrangement joins TRBV9 to TRBJ1-5; D uncertain. Trimming took off 0 bases at V and 1 base at J, with 8 bases between the two ends. There are 15 residues in the CDR3. Germline CDR1 and CDR2: SGDLS and YYNGEE. The full variable domain, in which reference TRBV9 and TRBJ1-5 provide the parts outside the CDR3, is DSGVTQTPKHLITATGQRVTLRCSPRSGDLSVYWYQQSLDQGLQFLIQYYNGEERAKGNILERFSAQQFPDLHSELNLSSLELGDSALYFCASSVGGSSNQPQHFGDGTRLSIL.

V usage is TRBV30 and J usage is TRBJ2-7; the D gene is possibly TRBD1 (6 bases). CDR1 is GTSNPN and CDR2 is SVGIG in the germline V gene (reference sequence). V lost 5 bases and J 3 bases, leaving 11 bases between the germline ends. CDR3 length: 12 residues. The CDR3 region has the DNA TGTGCCTGGGGACAGTCTCTCTACGAGCAGTACTTC. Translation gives CAWGQSLYEQYF. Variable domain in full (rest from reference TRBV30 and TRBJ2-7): SQTIHQWPATLVQPVGSPLSLECTVEGTSNPNLYWYRQAAGRGLQLLFYSVGIGQISSEVPQNLSASRPQDRQFILSSKKLLLSDSGFYLCAWGQSLYEQYFGPGTRLTVT.

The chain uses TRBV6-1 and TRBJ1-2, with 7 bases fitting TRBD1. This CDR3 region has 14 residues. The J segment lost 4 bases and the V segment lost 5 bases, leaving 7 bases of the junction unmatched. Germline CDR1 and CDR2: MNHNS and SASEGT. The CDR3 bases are TGTGCCAGCAGTTTACAGGGGACGGGCTATGGCTACACCTTC. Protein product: CASSLQGTGYGYTF.

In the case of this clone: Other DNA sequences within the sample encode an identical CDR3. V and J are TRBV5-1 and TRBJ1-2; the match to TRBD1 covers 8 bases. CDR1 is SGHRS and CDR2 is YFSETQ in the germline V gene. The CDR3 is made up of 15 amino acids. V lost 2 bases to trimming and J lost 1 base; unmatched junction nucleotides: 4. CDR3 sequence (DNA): TGCGCCAGCAGCTTTGGGACAGGAGGTAACTATGGCTACACCTTC. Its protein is CASSFGTGGNYGYTF. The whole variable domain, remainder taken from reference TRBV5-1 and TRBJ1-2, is KAGVTQTPRYLIKTRGQQVTLSCSPISGHRSVSWYQQTPGQGLQFLFEYFSETQRNKGNFPGRFSGRQFSNSRSEMNVSTLELGDSALYLCASSFGTGGNYGYTFGSGTRLTVV.

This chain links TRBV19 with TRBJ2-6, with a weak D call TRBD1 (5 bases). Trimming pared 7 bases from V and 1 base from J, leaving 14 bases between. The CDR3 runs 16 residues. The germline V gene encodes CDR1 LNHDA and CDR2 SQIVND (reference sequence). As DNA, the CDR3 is TGTGCCAGTACGGGCAGGGTTGCGTCTGGGGCCAACGTCCTGACTTTC. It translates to CASTGRVASGANVLTF.

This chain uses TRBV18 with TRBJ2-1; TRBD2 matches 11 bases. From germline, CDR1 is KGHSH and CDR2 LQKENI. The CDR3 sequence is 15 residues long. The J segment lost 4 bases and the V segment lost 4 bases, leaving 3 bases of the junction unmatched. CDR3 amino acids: CASSRTSGGYNEQFF. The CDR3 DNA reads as TGTGCCAGCTCACGAACTAGCGGGGGATACAATGAGCAGTTCTTC. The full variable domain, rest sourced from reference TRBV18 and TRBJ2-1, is NAGVMQNPRHLVRRRGQEARLRCSPMKGHSHVYWYRQLPEEGLKFMVYLQKENIIDESGMPKERFSAEFPKEGPSILRIQQVVRGDSAAYFCASSRTSGGYNEQFFGPGTRLTVL.

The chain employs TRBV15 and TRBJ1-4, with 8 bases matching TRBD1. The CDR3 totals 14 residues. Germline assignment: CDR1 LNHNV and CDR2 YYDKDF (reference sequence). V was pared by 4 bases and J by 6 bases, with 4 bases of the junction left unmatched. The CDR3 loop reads CATSTRTGYEKLFF. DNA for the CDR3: TGTGCCACCAGCACACGGACAGGGTATGAAAAACTGTTTTTT.

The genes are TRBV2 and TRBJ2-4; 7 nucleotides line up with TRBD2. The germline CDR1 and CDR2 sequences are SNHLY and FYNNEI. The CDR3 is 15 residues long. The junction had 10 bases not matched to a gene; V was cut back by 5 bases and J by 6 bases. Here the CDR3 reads CASSREEGSGNIQYF. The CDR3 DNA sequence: TGTGCCAGCAGTCGGGAGGAGGGCTCAGGAAACATTCAGTACTTC.

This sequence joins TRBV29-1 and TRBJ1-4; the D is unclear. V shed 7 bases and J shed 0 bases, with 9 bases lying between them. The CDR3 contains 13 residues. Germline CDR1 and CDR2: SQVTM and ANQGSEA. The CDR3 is CSAFEATNEKLFF. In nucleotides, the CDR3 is TGCAGCGCCTTTGAGGCAACTAATGAAAAACTGTTTTTT. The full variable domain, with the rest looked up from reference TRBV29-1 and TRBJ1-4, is SAVISQKPSRDICQRGTSLTIQCQVDSQVTMMFWYRQQPGQSLTLIATANQGSEATYESGFVIDKFPISRPNLTFSTLTVSNMSPEDSSIYLCSAFEATNEKLFFGSGTQLSVL.

The CDR3 reads CASSQGGIYEQYF. CDR3 in DNA: TGTGCCAGCAGCCAAGGGGGAATCTACGAGCAGTACTTC. The rearrangement uses TRBV5-4 and TRBJ2-7; perhaps TRBD1 as D (6 bases). Per the germline V gene, CDR1 is SGHNT and CDR2 is YYREEE (reference sequence). V was shortened by 4 bases and J by 3 bases, with 11 bases between the two germline ends. CDR3 length: 13 amino acids.

CDR3 sequence (DNA): TGTGCTAGTGGTTTGGTAGTCACAGGGGGCAATTACGAGCAGTACTTC. Encoded protein: CASGLVVTGGNYEQYF. This chain links TRBV12-5 with TRBJ2-7; the match to TRBD1 covers 9 bases. J was trimmed by 4 bases and V by 0 bases; bases with no gene match: 7. The CDR3 covers 16 residues. Per germline, CDR1 LGHNT and CDR2 FRNRAP.

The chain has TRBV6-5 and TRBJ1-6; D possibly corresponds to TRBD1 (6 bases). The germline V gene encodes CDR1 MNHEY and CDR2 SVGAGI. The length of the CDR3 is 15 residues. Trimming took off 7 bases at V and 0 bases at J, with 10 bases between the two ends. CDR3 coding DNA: TGTGCCAGCAATACAGGGAGCTCCTATAATTCACCCCTCCACTTT. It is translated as CASNTGSSYNSPLHF.

CDR3 amino acids: CASSSGSFAQETQYF. The CDR3 nucleotides read TGTGCCAGTAGTAGCGGAAGCTTCGCGCAAGAGACCCAGTACTTC. V usage is TRBV19 and J usage is TRBJ2-5, with D uncertain. Germline assignment: CDR1 LNHDA and CDR2 SQIVND (reference sequence). The CDR3 runs to 15 residues. Deletions cut 4 bases from V and 2 bases from J, with 14 bases between. The whole variable domain, remainder taken from reference TRBV19 and TRBJ2-5, is DGGITQSPKYLFRKEGQNVTLSCEQNLNHDAMYWYRQDPGQGLRLIYYSQIVNDFQKGDIAEGYSVSREKKESFPLTVTSAQKNPTAFYLCASSSGSFAQETQYFGPGTRLLVL.

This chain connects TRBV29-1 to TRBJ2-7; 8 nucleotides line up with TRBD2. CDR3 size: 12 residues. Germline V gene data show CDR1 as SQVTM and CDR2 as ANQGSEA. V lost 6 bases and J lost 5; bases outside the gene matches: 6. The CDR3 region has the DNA TGCAGCGTCTCAACGGGGGGGGACGAGCAGTACTTC. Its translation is CSVSTGGDEQYF.

CDR3 region: CASNKGGQSTGELFF. In DNA form, the CDR3 reads TGTGCCAGCAACAAAGGGGGACAGTCCACCGGGGAGCTGTTTTTT. V and J are TRBV21-1 and TRBJ2-2; TRBD1 is the table's D call, not checked against the DNA. TRBV21-1 is described as a pseudogene. The CDR3 has 15 residues.

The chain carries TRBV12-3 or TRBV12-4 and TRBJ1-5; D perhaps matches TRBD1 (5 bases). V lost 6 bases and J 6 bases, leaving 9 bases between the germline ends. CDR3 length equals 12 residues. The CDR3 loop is CASRGGIQPQHF. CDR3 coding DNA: TGTGCCAGCAGGGGGGGAATTCAGCCCCAGCATTTT.

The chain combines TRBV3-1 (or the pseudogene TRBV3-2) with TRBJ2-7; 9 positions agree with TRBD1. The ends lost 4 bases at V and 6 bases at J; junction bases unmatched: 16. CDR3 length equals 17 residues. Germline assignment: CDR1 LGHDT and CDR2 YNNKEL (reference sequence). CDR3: CASSPPRRGQGGSEQYF. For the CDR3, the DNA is TGTGCCAGCAGCCCCCCCCGCAGGGGACAGGGTGGGAGCGAGCAGTACTTC.